This T cell receptor (beta chain) appears in the sequencing data of a study of PD-L1 blockade in urothelial cancer. Study-wide context: Blood was tested 3 weeks (second dose) and 6 weeks into treatment. Study results and caveats: Tumor-associated clones in the blood of durable-benefit patients grew more at 3 weeks.

As to this clone: Its specificity is unknown.

Profiling relied on immunoSEQ multiplex PCR, and the TCRdb table lists in-frame clones only, not all of them. Here the sample spans roughly 40,000 clones, about 90% being singletons. The sample's time point: peripheral blood 6 weeks after treatment start. Urothelial carcinoma in patients was locally advanced or metastatic. The clonotype originates from a man aged 65 to 79 with urothelial cancer. The sample in question was PBMCs, obtained around atezolizumab (anti-PD-L1) treatment.

CDR3 amino acids: CASSPRTGEESEKLFF. DNA of the CDR3: TGTGCCAGCAGTCCTCGGACAGGGGAGGAAAGTGAAAAACTGTTTTTT. The chain carries TRBV6-7 and TRBJ1-4; 9 positions agree with TRBD1. TRBV6-7 carries the ORF label, with uncertain function. The CDR3 runs 16 residues. J gave up 7 bases and V 5 bases, and 11 bases lay outside the gene matches.